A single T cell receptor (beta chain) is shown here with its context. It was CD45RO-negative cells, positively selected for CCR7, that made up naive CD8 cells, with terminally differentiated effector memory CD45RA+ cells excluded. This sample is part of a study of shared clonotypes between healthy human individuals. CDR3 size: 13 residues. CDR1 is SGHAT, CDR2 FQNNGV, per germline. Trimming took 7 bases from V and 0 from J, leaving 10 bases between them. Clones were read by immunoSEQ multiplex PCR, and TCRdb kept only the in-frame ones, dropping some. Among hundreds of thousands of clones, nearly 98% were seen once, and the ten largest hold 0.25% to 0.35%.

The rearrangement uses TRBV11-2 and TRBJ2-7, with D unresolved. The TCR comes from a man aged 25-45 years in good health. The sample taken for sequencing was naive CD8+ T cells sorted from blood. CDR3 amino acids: CASIRPSSYEQYF. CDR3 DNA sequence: TGTGCCAGCATCCGACCCAGCTCCTACGAGCAGTACTTC.